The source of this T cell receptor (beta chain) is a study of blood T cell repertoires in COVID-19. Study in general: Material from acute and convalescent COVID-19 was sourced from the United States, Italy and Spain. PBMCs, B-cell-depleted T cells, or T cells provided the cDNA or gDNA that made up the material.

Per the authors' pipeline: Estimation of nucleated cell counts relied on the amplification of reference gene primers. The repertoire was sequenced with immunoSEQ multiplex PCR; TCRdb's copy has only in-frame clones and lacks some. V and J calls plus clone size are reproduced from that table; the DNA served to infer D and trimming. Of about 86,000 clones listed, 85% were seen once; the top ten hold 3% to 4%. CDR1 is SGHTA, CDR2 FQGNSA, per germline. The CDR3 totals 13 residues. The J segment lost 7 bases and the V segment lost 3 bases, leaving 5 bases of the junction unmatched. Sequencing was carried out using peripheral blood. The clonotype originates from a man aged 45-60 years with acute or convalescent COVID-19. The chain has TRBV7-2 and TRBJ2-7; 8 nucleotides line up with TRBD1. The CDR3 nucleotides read TGTGCCAGCAGCTTTGACAGGGGACGGGAGCAGTACTTC. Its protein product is CASSFDRGREQYF.